Sequencing of this T cell receptor beta chain was carried out in a study of CD4 T cells in relation to SARS-CoV-2 and coronaviruses. Germline loops: CDR1 MNHEY, CDR2 SMNVEV (reference sequence). This CDR3 contains 15 residues. Losses at the gene ends were 2 bases for V and 2 bases for J; bases not matched to a gene: 1. A note on this clone: Its matching antigen is unknown.

The data were produced by immunoSEQ multiplex PCR, yet TCRdb's version contains in-frame clones alone and is incomplete. The sample carries 50,000 to 70,000 clones, under 95% recorded once. Study results and caveats: The cross-reactivity analysis covered only spike protein, not other viral proteins. SARS-CoV-2-driven expansion was significantly weaker in crossreactive than monoreactive clones.

The V gene is TRBV27, the J gene TRBJ2-2; 8 bases map to TRBD2. Sample: naive CD4+ T cells from PBMCs. Subset of the sample: naive CD4+ T cells isolated by negative enrichment. The receptor was derived from an adult with COVID-19. The CDR3 DNA sequence: TGTGCCAGCAGTTTAAGCGGGAGAAACACCGGGGAGCTGTTTTTT. Its protein is CASSLSGRNTGELFF.